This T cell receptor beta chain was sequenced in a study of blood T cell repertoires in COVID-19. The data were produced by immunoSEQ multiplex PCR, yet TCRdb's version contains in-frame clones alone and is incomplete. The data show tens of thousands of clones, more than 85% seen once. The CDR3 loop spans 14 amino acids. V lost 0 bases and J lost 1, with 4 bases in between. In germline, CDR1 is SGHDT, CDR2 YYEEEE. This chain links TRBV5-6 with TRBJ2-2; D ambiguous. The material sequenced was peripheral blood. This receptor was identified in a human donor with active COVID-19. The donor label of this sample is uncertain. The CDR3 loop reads CASSLGQNTGELFF. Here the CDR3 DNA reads TGTGCCAGCAGCTTGGGACAGAACACCGGGGAGCTGTTTTTT.